One sample yielded the 5 T cell receptor beta chains listed below, sequenced in a study of human thymus T cells. Thymus was obtained from resections taken during corrective heart surgery. Generated by immunoSEQ multiplex PCR, the TCRdb table keeps only in-frame clones and is missing some. The sample carries around 130,000 clones, 90% to 95% recorded once. Sequencing used thymus tissue. The source is a boy under two years old with a congenital heart defect but otherwise immunologically healthy.

The chain joins TRBV14 to TRBJ1-6; D is unresolved. CDR3 size: 14 residues. The germline V gene has CDR1 SGHDN and CDR2 FVKESK. Trimming pared 1 base from V and 3 bases from J, leaving 4 bases between. The CDR3 sequence is CASSQAHYNSPLHF. The CDR3 DNA reads as TGTGCCAGCAGCCAAGCTCACTATAATTCACCCCTCCACTTT. The complete variable domain, with remaining parts taken from reference TRBV14 and TRBJ1-6, reads EAGVTQFPSHSVIEKGQTVTLRCDPISGHDNLYWYRRVMGKEIKFLLHFVKESKQDESGMPNNRFLAERTGGTYSTLKVQPAELEDSGVYFCASSQAHYNSPLHFGNGTRLTVT.

V and J are TRBV2 and TRBJ2-1, with 8 nucleotides matching TRBD2. Trimming at V came to 3 bases and at J to 3 bases, leaving 7 bases not matched to a gene. Germline loops: CDR1 SNHLY, CDR2 FYNNEI. The CDR3 contains 16 residues. For the CDR3, the DNA is TGTGCCAGCAGTGAGGGGAGGCGGGGGGTCTACAATGAGCAGTTCTTC. Translation gives CASSEGRRGVYNEQFF.

The J gene is TRBJ1-5, the V gene TRBV5-8, with 7 bases identical to TRBD1. CDR1 and CDR2 (germline): SGHTS, YDEGEE. There are 18 residues in the CDR3. The ends lost 4 bases at V and 8 bases at J; junction bases unmatched: 21. In DNA, the CDR3 is TGTGCCAGCAGCCGAAAGACCACAGGGGTTGGCAGGGGGGAGCCCCAGCATTTT. It translates to CASSRKTTGVGRGEPQHF. The complete variable domain, with remaining parts taken from reference TRBV5-8 and TRBJ1-5, reads EAGVTQSPTHLIKTRGQQATLRCSPISGHTSVYWYQQALGLGLQFLLWYDEGEERNRGNFPPRFSGRQFPNYSSELNVNALELEDSALYLCASSRKTTGVGRGEPQHFGDGTRLSIL.

The chain recombines TRBV7-9 with TRBJ2-5, with a possible D match to TRBD1 (6 bases). CDR3 length equals 16 residues. Germline V gene lookup returns CDR1 SEHNR and CDR2 FQNEAQ (reference sequence). V lost 5 bases and J 5 bases, leaving 21 bases between the germline ends. The CDR3 is CASSLDSRTQSETQYF. The CDR3 DNA follows: TGTGCCAGCAGCCTGGACAGCAGGACGCAGTCGGAGACCCAGTACTTC.

The chain carries TRBV2 and TRBJ1-3; no firm D call. This CDR3 has 15 amino acids. CDR1 is SNHLY and CDR2 is FYNNEI in the germline V gene. Deletions cut 2 bases from V and 0 bases from J, with 8 bases between. CDR3 in DNA: TGTGCCAGCAGTGAACGGGTCAGCTCTGGAAACACCATATATTTT. Its protein product is CASSERVSSGNTIYF.